This TCR beta chain was retrieved from a study of blood T cell repertoires in COVID-19. Sequencing used immunoSEQ multiplex PCR; TCRdb keeps in-frame clones, though not all of them. This table holds around 46,000 clones, around 85% found once. The germline V gene encodes CDR1 LNHNV and CDR2 YYDKDF (reference sequence). Trimming removed 1 base from V and 8 bases from J; junction bases left unmatched: 12. This CDR3 comprises 17 residues. The source is a human donor in a cohort sampled during active COVID-19. Material: peripheral blood. The chain recombines TRBV15 with TRBJ2-1; the match to TRBD2 covers 9 bases. CDR3 residues: CATSRGGGATLFDEQFF. In nucleotides, the CDR3 is TGTGCCACCAGCAGAGGCGGGGGGGCCACGTTATTCGATGAGCAGTTCTTC.